This is a list of T cell receptor beta chains from one sample in a study of PD-1 and CTLA-4 blockade in melanoma. Here immunoSEQ multiplex PCR was the method, and the copy in TCRdb shows in-frame clones only, minus some. The sample gives under 40,000 clones, 88% of which show up once; 5% to 8% is in the top ten. The sequencing used CD8+ T cells from peripheral blood, collected from a patient given anti-PD-1 treatment. These receptors were obtained from a human donor with melanoma. The CDR3 runs from the conserved cysteine through the conserved F or W. A D gene is named only where the DNA matches it firmly. The size field is filled for only some rows; it gives once, few, many or a size class.

V: TRBV11-3; size: NA; J: TRBJ2-1; length: 18; D: TRBD2; DNA: TGTGCCAGCAGCGACGTAGGAGCCCCGGGGGGGGCCCACAATGAGCAGTTCTTC; CDR3: CASSDVGAPGGAHNEQFF
V: TRBV19; size: NA; J: TRBJ1-1; length: 13; D: NA; DNA: TGTGCCAGTAGTACAAGCCTGAACACTGAAGCTTTCTTT; CDR3: CASSTSLNTEAFF
V: TRBV9; size: NA; J: TRBJ1-2; length: 13; D: NA; DNA: TGTGCCAGCAGCGTAGGGGACGACTATGGCTACACCTTC; CDR3: CASSVGDDYGYTF
V: TRBV6-2/TRBV6-3; size: NA; J: TRBJ2-1; length: 16; D: TRBD2; DNA: TGTGCCAGCAGTTACTCCTCCCCGGGACTAGCGGGAACCCCGTTCTTC; CDR3: CASSYSSPGLAGTPFF
V: TRBV11-2; size: once; J: TRBJ2-7; length: 11; D: NA; DNA: TGTGCCAGCAGCTATGCTTCCGGGCTGTACTTC; CDR3: CASSYASGLYF
V: TRBV30; size: NA; J: TRBJ2-2; length: 15; D: TRBD2; DNA: TGTGCCTGGAGAAGCGGGGGGACTGATACCGGGGAGCTGTTTTTT; CDR3: CAWRSGGTDTGELFF
V: TRBV4-1; size: NA; J: TRBJ1-4; length: 15; D: NA; DNA: TGCGCCAGCAGCCAAATTGGCCTCGCTAATGAAAAACTGTTTTTT; CDR3: CASSQIGLANEKLFF
V: TRBV7-2; size: once; J: TRBJ1-6; length: 14; D: TRBD1; DNA: TGTGCCAGCAGCTGGGACAGCTATAATTCACCCCTCCACTTT; CDR3: CASSWDSYNSPLHF
V: TRBV5-1; size: NA; J: TRBJ2-3; length: 16; D: TRBD1; DNA: TGCGCCAGCAGCTTGATGGGACAGGGGAGGATAGATACGCAGTATTTT; CDR3: CASSLMGQGRIDTQYF
V: TRBV6-5; size: medium-sized; J: TRBJ1-1; length: 13; D: NA; DNA: TGTGCCAGCAGTTATGGGGAGGGGGAAAAAGCTTTCTTT; CDR3: CASSYGEGEKAFF
V: TRBV7-8; size: NA; J: TRBJ1-6; length: 18; D: TRBD1; DNA: TGTGCCAGCAGCTTAGCGCTAGGACAGGGGGCGCTTGGGTCACCCCTCCACTTT; CDR3: CASSLALGQGALGSPLHF
V: TRBV7-8; size: NA; J: TRBJ2-7; length: 17; D: NA; DNA: TGTGCCAGCAGCTTAAGGAGCGGGACAGGACTCTCCTACGAGCAGTACTTC; CDR3: CASSLRSGTGLSYEQYF
V: TRBV4-3; size: few; J: TRBJ2-7; length: 14; D: NA; DNA: TGCGCCAGCAGCCAAGGACACCCCTTCTACGAGCAGTACTTC; CDR3: CASSQGHPFYEQYF
V: TRBV4-1; size: NA; J: TRBJ1-3; length: 15; D: NA; DNA: TGCGCCAGCAGCCAGGTGGGGGGCTCTGGAAACACCATATATTTT; CDR3: CASSQVGGSGNTIYF
V: TRBV7-6; size: NA; J: TRBJ2-3; length: 16; D: TRBD2; DNA: TGTGCCAGCAGCTTGGGTCGAGCGGGGGGTAAGGATACGCAGTATTTT; CDR3: CASSLGRAGGKDTQYF
V: TRBV4-2; size: NA; J: TRBJ1-1; length: 14; D: TRBD1; DNA: TGTGCCAGCAGCCAGACAGGGACTGACACTGAAGCTTTCTTT; CDR3: CASSQTGTDTEAFF
V: TRBV2; size: NA; J: TRBJ1-1; length: 14; D: NA; DNA: TGTGCCAGCATCTTAAGGGTTACGGGGGCTGAAGCTTTCTTT; CDR3: CASILRVTGAEAFF
V: TRBV7-9; size: NA; J: TRBJ1-1; length: 11; D: NA; DNA: TGTGCCAGCAGCCCCGGGGTCCGAGCTTTCTTT; CDR3: CASSPGVRAFF